Listed below are T cell receptor beta chains from one sample, sequenced in a study of T-cell memory formation after mild COVID-19. One entry per CDR3 protein, called by TCRdb with MiXCR from the 5' RACE reads. The sample holds 75,000 to 95,000 distinct CDR3 sequences; about 13% are singletons and the top ten take about 27%. Sequences were obtained from PBMCs or a T cell subset sorted from them (not recorded which). These receptors were collected from an adult woman who had mild COVID-19 (a few samples of this study predate the infection). Cell type and time point are not known. CDR3s include the opening cysteine and the closing phenylalanine or tryptophan. The D gene is left open where the match is weak. Not all rows give a size; the values are once, few, many and, for expanded clones, a class.

NA	TRBV7-8	TRBJ2-5	NA	CASSLPPPDQETQYF	TGTGCCAGCAGCTTACCCCCCCCAGACCAAGAGACCCAGTACTTC
TRBD2	TRBV20-1	TRBJ2-7	few	CSAHSGSNYEQYF	TGCAGTGCTCATAGCGGGAGCAACTACGAGCAGTACTTC
NA	TRBV10-2	TRBJ2-7	few	CASSDRDSAYEQYF	TGCGCCAGCAGTGATAGAGACTCCGCCTACGAGCAGTACTTC
NA	TRBV25-1	TRBJ2-3	few	CASSELVRASGTDTQYF	TGTGCCAGCAGTGAGCTAGTAAGGGCGTCGGGCACAGATACGCAGTATTTT
NA	TRBV29-1	TRBJ2-1	NA	CSVDGTFRVNEQFF	TGCAGCGTCGACGGGACTTTTCGGGTCAATGAGCAGTTCTTC
NA	TRBV7-2	TRBJ1-5	NA	CASSTGPNNQPQHF	TGTGCCAGCAGCACGGGCCCGAATAATCAGCCCCAGCATTTT
TRBD2	TRBV12-3/TRBV12-4	TRBJ2-7	few	CASSPRGVEQYF	TGTGCCAGCAGCCCCCGGGGGGTCGAGCAGTACTTC
NA	TRBV14	TRBJ2-2	few	CASSRIVGELFF	TGTGCCAGCAGCCGCATTGTCGGGGAGCTGTTTTTT
NA	TRBV20-1	TRBJ2-1	few	CSARDWRGSVDEQFF	TGCAGTGCTAGAGATTGGAGGGGGAGTGTCGATGAGCAGTTCTTC
NA	TRBV5-1	TRBJ2-2	NA	CASSIGQIERTTGELFF	TGCGCCAGCAGCATCGGACAGATAGAACGTACCACCGGGGAGCTGTTTTTT
TRBD2	TRBV5-6	TRBJ2-2	few	CASSFVQREITGELFF	TGTGCCAGCAGCTTCGTTCAGCGGGAGATCACCGGGGAGCTGTTTTTT
NA	TRBV4-2	TRBJ1-1	NA	CASSQRKGGAGDTEAFF	TGTGCCAGCAGCCAGCGAAAGGGAGGAGCAGGGGACACTGAAGCTTTCTTT
NA	TRBV24-1	TRBJ2-7	many	CATSDGTLGSYEQYF	TGTGCCACCAGTGATGGGACCCTGGGATCCTACGAGCAGTACTTC
NA	TRBV24-1	TRBJ2-1	NA	CATSGRDGTYNEQFF	TGTGCCACCAGTGGGAGAGACGGCACCTACAATGAGCAGTTCTTC
NA	TRBV12-3/TRBV12-4	TRBJ2-5	few	CASSLAFQGLQETQYF	TGTGCCAGCAGTTTAGCGTTTCAGGGATTACAAGAGACCCAGTACTTC
TRBD2	TRBV7-6	TRBJ2-3	many	CASSLGGDPAADTQYF	TGTGCCAGCAGCCTCGGGGGGGACCCTGCCGCAGATACGCAGTATTTT
NA	TRBV12-3/TRBV12-4	TRBJ2-1	many	CASSFATPHEQFF	TGTGCCAGCAGTTTCGCCACTCCCCATGAGCAGTTCTTC
NA	TRBV5-1	TRBJ2-3	many	CASSQGTRTDTQYF	TGCGCCAGCAGCCAGGGGACAAGGACAGATACGCAGTATTTT
NA	TRBV5-5	TRBJ1-3	NA	CASTWGGGSGNTIYF	TGTGCCAGCACCTGGGGAGGGGGCTCTGGAAACACCATATATTTT
TRBD1	TRBV4-1	TRBJ1-1	few	CASSQLEGGQRPWDTEAFF	TGCGCCAGCAGCCAATTGGAAGGGGGACAGAGGCCCTGGGACACTGAAGCTTTCTTT
TRBD1	TRBV30	TRBJ2-5	few	CATLPGQGGETQYF	TGTGCCACCCTACCGGGACAGGGAGGAGAGACCCAGTACTTC
TRBD1	TRBV4-3	TRBJ2-5	NA	CASSQDLDRGPQYF	TGCGCCAGCAGCCAAGATCTCGACAGGGGGCCCCAGTACTTC
TRBD1	TRBV20-1	TRBJ1-1	NA	CSASKDREVVGTEAFF	TGCAGTGCTAGTAAGGACAGGGAGGTTGTGGGAACTGAAGCTTTCTTT
TRBD1	TRBV29-1	TRBJ1-1	NA	CSASDREPEAFF	TGCAGCGCCTCGGACAGGGAACCCGAAGCTTTCTTT
TRBD1	TRBV12-3/TRBV12-4	TRBJ2-2	NA	CASRTRPGQEHTGELFF	TGTGCCAGCCGGACTCGACCGGGACAGGAACACACCGGGGAGCTGTTTTTT
NA	TRBV28	TRBJ2-7	few	CASRPTGNEQYF	TGTGCCAGCAGACCAACAGGGAACGAGCAGTACTTC
NA	TRBV4-3	TRBJ2-1	many	CASSSGSYNEQFF	TGCGCCAGCAGCTCAGGGAGCTACAATGAGCAGTTCTTC
NA	TRBV5-1	TRBJ2-7	NA	CASSQTGNEQYF	TGCGCCAGCAGCCAAACAGGGAACGAGCAGTACTTC
NA	TRBV6-2/TRBV6-3	TRBJ2-7	few	CASSQIQTATYEQYF	TGTGCCAGCAGCCAAATCCAGACAGCAACCTACGAGCAGTACTTC
NA	TRBV3-1	TRBJ2-3	NA	CASSAYGTDPSTDTQYF	TGTGCCAGCAGCGCATATGGAACCGACCCTAGCACAGATACGCAGTATTTT
NA	TRBV19	TRBJ1-5	NA	CASTLGNQPQHF	TGTGCCAGTACCTTGGGCAATCAGCCCCAGCATTTT
NA	TRBV21-1	TRBJ1-2	few	CASSKSALARDTEQNYGYTF	TGTGCCAGCAGCAAATCGGCTCTCGCCCGGGACACAGAGCAAAACTATGGCTACACCTTC
TRBD1	TRBV7-9	TRBJ2-5	NA	CASSLDKTGGVETQYF	TGTGCCAGCAGCTTAGACAAGACAGGGGGGGTAGAGACCCAGTACTTC
NA	TRBV6-1	TRBJ2-7	few	CASSEIAETYEQYF	TGTGCCAGCAGTGAGATAGCCGAGACCTACGAGCAGTACTTC
NA	TRBV12-3/TRBV12-4	TRBJ2-1	NA	CASTPGNEQFF	TGTGCCAGCACCCCCGGCAATGAGCAGTTCTTC
TRBD1	TRBV24-1	TRBJ1-2	NA	CATSDRAGQRLNYGYTF	TGTGCCACCAGTGACCGAGCGGGACAGAGACTTAACTATGGCTACACCTTC
NA	TRBV7-6	TRBJ1-6	NA	CASSSDAKNNSPLHF	TGTGCCAGCAGCTCCGACGCCAAAAATAATTCACCCCTCCACTTT
NA	TRBV12-3/TRBV12-4	TRBJ2-3	NA	CASRDRETPTDTQYF	TGTGCCAGCAGGGATAGGGAGACCCCCACAGATACGCAGTATTTT
TRBD1	TRBV12-3/TRBV12-4	TRBJ1-5	few	CASTLQGRQPQHF	TGTGCCAGCACACTACAGGGGCGACAGCCCCAGCATTTT
TRBD2	TRBV7-8	TRBJ2-1	many	CASSLEWDYSYNEQFF	TGTGCCAGCAGCTTAGAGTGGGACTACTCCTACAATGAGCAGTTCTTC
NA	TRBV4-2	TRBJ2-1	NA	CASSQDIGGDEQFF	TGTGCCAGCAGCCAAGATATCGGAGGCGATGAGCAGTTCTTC
NA	TRBV4-1	TRBJ2-2	NA	CASSQGNGELFF	TGCGCCAGCAGCCAAGGGAACGGGGAGCTGTTTTTT
TRBD1	TRBV4-1	TRBJ2-7	few	CASSPGQGADEQYF	TGCGCCAGCAGCCCGGGACAGGGGGCGGACGAGCAGTACTTC
NA	TRBV4-1	TRBJ2-5	few	CASSPEGFLGRETQYF	TGCGCCAGCAGCCCAGAGGGCTTTCTCGGGCGAGAGACCCAGTACTTC
NA	TRBV5-6	TRBJ2-5	NA	CASSLVRVGETQYF	TGTGCCAGCAGCTTGGTGCGGGTAGGAGAGACCCAGTACTTC
TRBD1	TRBV5-1	TRBJ2-7	few	CASSLTGTGRDEQYF	TGCGCCAGCAGCTTGACAGGGACAGGGCGGGACGAGCAGTACTTC
TRBD1	TRBV12-3/TRBV12-4	TRBJ2-5	few	CASSPDRGIQTQYF	TGTGCCAGCAGTCCGGACAGGGGAATACAGACCCAGTACTTC
TRBD1	TRBV12-3/TRBV12-4	TRBJ1-5	NA	CASSKDRGWEQPQHF	TGTGCCAGCAGCAAGGACAGGGGTTGGGAACAGCCCCAGCATTTT
NA	TRBV12-3/TRBV12-4	TRBJ1-6	few	CASSPQEFNSPLHF	TGTGCCAGCAGTCCTCAGGAATTTAACTCACCCCTCCACTTT
TRBD1	TRBV7-9	TRBJ2-3	NA	CASSLATGSTDTQYF	TGTGCCAGCAGCTTAGCGACAGGGAGCACAGATACGCAGTATTTT
TRBD2	TRBV15	TRBJ2-1	NA	CATSRGPGGSYNEQFF	TGTGCCACCAGCAGAGGCCCGGGGGGCTCCTACAATGAGCAGTTCTTC
TRBD1	TRBV12-3/TRBV12-4	TRBJ2-1	NA	CASSDTPQGAGDEQFF	TGTGCCAGCAGCGATACCCCACAGGGGGCGGGGGATGAGCAGTTCTTC
NA	TRBV4-2	TRBJ2-3	NA	CASSSDEDTQYF	TGTGCCAGCAGCTCCGACGAGGATACGCAGTATTTT
NA	TRBV11-2	TRBJ2-1	once	CASSLGWLDNEQFF	TGTGCCAGCAGCTTAGGTTGGCTGGACAATGAGCAGTTCTTC
NA	TRBV7-3	TRBJ2-3	few	CASSLSHTDTQYF	TGTGCCAGCAGCTTGTCACACACAGATACGCAGTATTTT